These 26 T cell receptor beta chains came from one sample sequenced in a study of tumor and adjacent non-tumor tissue in lung cancer. A modified ARM-PCR protocol with three rounds of nested PCR amplified TCRbeta. MiXCR, applied by TCRdb to the multiplex PCR reads, yields one record per CDR3 protein. The sample shows around 80,000 distinct CDR3 sequences, around 76% of them seen only once. The template was RNA from unsorted bulk tissue. The normal lung tissue was taken more than 3 cm from the tumor edge. The sequenced sample consisted of distant non-tumor lung tissue. These receptors originate from a man between 65 and 85 years old with non-small cell lung cancer.

Details on this clonotype: Sequence at one end of the junction differs from germline and may be a read error. This chain connects TRBV4-1 to TRBJ1-1; D is unclear. CDR1 and CDR2 from the germline V gene are MGHRA and YSYEKL. This CDR3 is 13 amino acids long. The CDR3: CANSTEGGTEAFF. The CDR3 DNA reads as TGCGCCAACAGCACCGAGGGTGGCACTGAAGCTTTCTTT.

This clonotype has just a few counts. Here the CDR3 omits its conserved ending phenylalanine or tryptophan, so a read error is the likely source. The chain is built from TRBV11-2 and TRBJ1-1; D gene unclear. The ends were cut back, 6 bases at V and 1 base at J, with 15 bases in the middle. This CDR3 has 15 amino acids. CDR1 SGHAT and CDR2 FQNNGV come from the germline V gene. The CDR3 sequence: CASSFTNSRNTEAFY. The DNA for the CDR3 is TGTGCCAGCAGTTTCACCAATTCAAGGAACACTGAAGCTTTCTAT.

This clonotype was found many times. An end of the junction does not agree with germline; a read error may underlie this. The chain recombines TRBV12-3 or TRBV12-4 with TRBJ2-1; TRBD2 matches 11 bases. The CDR3 totals 14 residues. The CDR3 DNA reads as TGTGCCAGCAGTCTAGCGGGGGGCTCGGATGAGCAGTTCTTC. Protein sequence: CASSLAGGSDEQFF.

Only a few counts were recorded for this clonotype. The gene calls are TRBV20-1 and TRBJ2-7; D remains ambiguous. The CDR3 extends over 10 amino acids. V dropped 4 bases and J dropped 2 bases, with 3 bases sitting between them. Germline V gene lookup returns CDR1 DFQATT and CDR2 SNEGSKA (reference sequence). The CDR3 spells CSATTYEQYF. The CDR3 nucleotides read TGCAGTGCTACCACCTACGAGCAGTACTTC.

A note on this clonotype: A read error is possible here, since a much larger clone lies one base away. The CDR3 region is CIAPAGGTDTQYF. For the CDR3, the DNA is TGCATTGCACCAGCGGGAGGCACAGATACGCAGTATTTT. The chain employs TRBV20-1 and TRBJ2-3; 8 positions agree with TRBD2. There are 13 residues in the CDR3. Germline-derived CDR1 and CDR2 are DFQATT and SNEGSKA (reference sequence).

A remark on this clonotype: A much larger clone differs from this one at a single base, so this may be a read error. The chain combines TRBV5-1 with TRBJ2-5, with TRBD2 matching 13 bases. There are 13 residues in the CDR3. From germline, CDR1 is SGHRS and CDR2 YFSETQ. Trimming removed 5 bases from V and 5 bases from J; junction bases left unmatched: 0. The CDR3 DNA reads TGCGCCAGCAGGACTAGCGGGAGGGAGACCCAGTACTTC. This sequence encodes CASRTSGRETQYF.

To note about this clonotype: At one end, the junction sequence differs from germline, possibly due to a read error. This sequence joins TRBV10-1 and TRBJ1-2; D is possibly TRBD1 (6 bases). The CDR3 covers 15 residues. The germline gives CDR1 WNHNN, CDR2 SYGVQD (reference sequence). In DNA form, the CDR3 reads TGCGCCAGCAGTGAGTTGACAGGCCAACCCTATAGCTACACCTTC. Amino acid sequence: CASSELTGQPYSYTF.

Comments on this clonotype: An end of the junction differs from the germline gene, which may be a read error. This chain connects TRBV4-3 to TRBJ2-3; TRBD2 is a possible D gene (5 bases). The CDR3 totals 17 residues. Germline V gene data show CDR1 as LGHNA and CDR2 as YSLEER. This chain's CDR3 is CVSSRDGPSGRTDTQYF. In DNA form, the CDR3 reads TGCGTCAGCAGCCGAGATGGGCCTAGTGGGAGAACAGATACGCAGTATTTT.

Of note for this clonotype: The junction shows a germline mismatch at one end, possibly a read error. V usage is TRBV11-2 and J usage is TRBJ2-1; D is possibly TRBD1 or TRBD2 (5 bases each). Germline assignment: CDR1 SGHAT and CDR2 FQNNGV. This CDR3 contains 18 residues. CDR3 DNA: TGTGCCAGCAACTTAGAACCTCTGGGGCGGACTTCCTACAATGAGCAGCTCTTC. Protein: CASNLEPLGRTSYNEQLF.

Only a few counts were recorded for this clonotype. A read error may be the cause here, since a much bigger clone is one base away. This sequence joins TRBV12-3 or TRBV12-4 and TRBJ2-2; D may be TRBD2 (5 bases). The V end was cut by 2 bases, the J end by 9 bases, with 19 bases between. The CDR3 runs 16 residues. This CDR3 is CASSLIPGLSAWELFF. The DNA for the CDR3 is TGTGCCAGCAGTTTAATTCCGGGATTGTCGGCCTGGGAGCTGTTTTTT.

V gene TRBV29-1 combines with J gene TRBJ1-2, with TRBD1 as a possible D gene (5 bases). From germline, CDR1 is SQVTM and CDR2 ANQGSEA. The length of the CDR3 is 16 residues. The germline V and J ends were trimmed by 6 bases and 6 bases, with 26 bases remaining between them. The CDR3 DNA is TGCAGCGTCGCCCCCTATCAATCCTCGGGGGAAGATGGCTACACCTTC. It yields the protein CSVAPYQSSGEDGYTF.

To note about this clonotype: Germline and junction disagree at one end, which may indicate a read error. The genes are TRBV6-5 and TRBJ1-4; D is perhaps TRBD1 (5 bases). CDR3 length: 17 residues. Germline CDR1 reads MNHEY; CDR2 reads SVGAGI. The CDR3 DNA reads TGTGCCTGCAGCCTACTCGGGAGGGGACGGCTTAATGAAAAACTGCTTTTT. Its protein is CACSLLGRGRLNEKLLF.

In this sample, this clonotype is medium-sized (0.01 to 0.1%). V is TRBV6-2 or TRBV6-3 and J is TRBJ2-3; D is undetermined. This CDR3 has 13 amino acids. Trimming shortened V by 5 bases and J by 7 bases, and 13 bases separated the two germline ends. In germline, CDR1 is MNHEY, CDR2 SVGEGT. CDR3 in amino acids: CASSGHMGNTQYF. The CDR3 DNA reads TGTGCCAGCAGTGGGCACATGGGGAATACGCAGTATTTT.

Turning to this clonotype: A read error may explain this, as a much larger clone is one base away. This chain connects TRBV12-3 or TRBV12-4 to TRBJ2-2; D remains unclear. This CDR3 has 13 amino acids. CDR3 DNA sequence: TGTGCCGGCAGTTGGACCGACACCGGGGAGCTGTTTTTT. This translates into CAGSWTDTGELFF.

This clonotype has a handful of counts. At one end, the junction sequence differs from germline, possibly due to a read error. This chain connects TRBV12-3 or TRBV12-4 to TRBJ1-1, with 10 bases identical to TRBD1. This CDR3 spans 15 amino acids. CDR3 bases: TGTGCCAGCAGTGGACAGGGGGGCTTGAACACAGAAGCTCTCTTT. It translates to CASSGQGGLNTEALF.

Concerning this clonotype itself: A read error may produce the germline difference seen at one junction end. The V and J genes are TRBV11-3 and TRBJ2-2; the match to TRBD2 covers 7 bases. Germline V gene lookup returns CDR1 SGHNT and CDR2 YENEEA. This CDR3 has 17 amino acids. This CDR3 is CTSSLVVTSLNTGELFF. The CDR3 nucleotides are TGTACCAGCAGCTTAGTGGTGACTAGCCTGAACACCGGGGAGCTGTTTTTT.

This clonotype occurred many times. This may arise from a read error, as a much more abundant clone is one base away. This chain links TRBV6-5 with TRBJ1-1; 8 bases align to TRBD1. Germline CDR1 and CDR2: MNHEY and SVGAGI. The ends lost 10 bases at V and 7 bases at J; junction bases unmatched: 11. This CDR3 spans 13 amino acids. CDR3 residues: CATSWTGKDEAFF. CDR3 coding DNA: TGTGCCACCTCTTGGACAGGGAAAGATGAAGCTTTCTTT.

The chain uses TRBV20-1 and TRBJ2-1, with a tentative D call TRBD2 (6 bases). The CDR3 is 17 residues long. Trimming took 0 bases from V and 7 from J, leaving 22 bases between them. The germline gives CDR1 DFQATT, CDR2 SNEGSKA (reference sequence). Written as DNA, the CDR3 is TGCAGTGCTAGAGAAGTGGGCCTCGCGGGAAGAGGAAATGAGCAGTTCTTC. Encoded protein: CSAREVGLAGRGNEQFF.

A word on this clonotype: Mismatch with germline at one junction end may stem from a read error. J is TRBJ1-4 and V is TRBV12-3 or TRBV12-4; D is perhaps TRBD1 (5 bases). There are 12 residues in the CDR3. CDR3 DNA sequence: TGTGCCAGCAGTTCGGGGCCTGAAAAACTGTTATTT. Translated: CASSSGPEKLLF.

This clonotype appeared a single time. This may stem from a read error, because a much larger clone lies one nucleotide away. J is TRBJ2-1 and V is TRBV11-2, with TRBD1 matching 9 bases. From germline, CDR1 is SGHAT and CDR2 FQNNGV. This CDR3 has 15 residues. CDR3 in amino acids: CANSPGQGFSNEQFF. In nucleotides, the CDR3 is TGTGCCAACAGCCCCGGACAGGGGTTCAGCAATGAGCAGTTCTTC. Full variable domain (rest looked up from reference TRBV11-2 and TRBJ2-1): EAGVAQSPRYKIIEKRQSVAFWCNPISGHATLYWYQQILGQGPKLLIQFQNNGVVDDSQLPKDRFSAERLKGVDSTLKIQPAKLEDSAVYLCANSPGQGFSNEQFFGPGTRLTVL.

Turning to this clonotype: This could be a read error, since a much larger clone is one nucleotide away. The rearrangement joins TRBV28 to TRBJ2-2, with D perhaps matching TRBD2 (5 bases). V was trimmed by 2 bases and J by 0 bases, leaving 7 bases between them. The CDR3 loop spans 15 amino acids. Germline V gene data show CDR1 as MDHEN and CDR2 as SYDVKM. The CDR3 sequence: CASSLMDSNTGELFF. CDR3 nucleotide sequence: TGTGCCAGCAGTTTAATGGACTCGAACACCGGGGAGCTGTTTTTT.

In nucleotides, the CDR3 is TGTGCCAGCAGTGAATATGGCAGGGTGAACACTGAAGCTTTCTTT. Protein product: CASSEYGRVNTEAFF. V gene TRBV2 combines with J gene TRBJ1-1, with TRBD1 as a possible D gene (5 bases). The CDR3 length is 15 residues. Germline lookup yields CDR1 SNHLY and CDR2 FYNNEI. With 2 bases removed from V and 0 bases from J, the gap between germline ends came to 10 bases.

The rearrangement uses TRBV4-1 and TRBJ1-1; TRBD1 might be the D (6 bases). The CDR3 totals 16 residues. CDR1 and CDR2 (germline): MGHRA, YSYEKL. V was cut by 1 base and J by 11 bases, with 23 bases left in between. CDR3 in DNA: TGCGCCAGCAGCCAAGCCCCCAGGGGCGCCGGTAGTTGGGCTTTCTTT. This encodes CASSQAPRGAGSWAFF.

The rearrangement joins TRBV7-2 to TRBJ2-1; either TRBD1 or TRBD2 may supply D (5 bases each). The CDR3 covers 12 residues. In germline, CDR1 is SGHTA, CDR2 FQGNSA. V was pared by 11 bases and J by 8 bases, with 16 bases between. The CDR3 spells CAVRGRYDEQFF. For the CDR3, the DNA is TGTGCCGTGAGGGGCAGATACGATGAGCAGTTCTTC.

The rearrangement joins TRBV5-6 to TRBJ1-2, with TRBD1 as a possible D gene (5 bases). The CDR3 loop spans 14 amino acids. The germline V gene encodes CDR1 SGHDT and CDR2 YYEEEE. The CDR3 sequence is CTISLEVQGSGYTF. CDR3 DNA: TGTACCATCAGCTTGGAGGTCCAGGGAAGTGGCTACACCTTC. The full variable domain, with the rest looked up from reference TRBV5-6 and TRBJ1-2, is DAGVTQSPTHLIKTRGQQVTLRCSPKSGHDTVSWYQQALGQGPQFIFQYYEEEERQRGNFPDRFSGHQFPNYSSELNVNALLLGDSALYLCTISLEVQGSGYTFGSGTRLTVV.

Turning to this clonotype: Because the CDR3 is missing its conserved closing phenylalanine or tryptophan, this is likely a read error. J is TRBJ2-4 and V is TRBV5-1, with TRBD1 as a possible D gene (6 bases). With the DNA end fitting TRBJ2-1 better, the J assignment may be wrong. This CDR3 region has 14 residues. The germline gives CDR1 SGHRS, CDR2 YFSETQ. The CDR3 nucleotides are TGCGCCAGCAGCACTACAGGGACCAAAAACATTCAGTTCATC. It translates to CASSTTGTKNIQFI.